This T cell receptor (beta chain) is drawn from a study of T cell responses to AZD1222 COVID-19 vaccine. In its sample, this clone was seen once. No antigen is known for it. Study results and caveats: A rise in Spike-specific TCR breadth and depth followed two AZD1222 doses. Repertoire sampling occurred only after the peak T cell response.

V lost 2 bases and J 4 bases, leaving 16 bases between the germline ends. Germline CDR1 reads SGHRS; CDR2 reads YFSETQ. CDR3 length: 15 amino acids. Profiled with immunoSEQ multiplex PCR; TCRdb holds only in-frame clones, not every one. This sample yields some 150,000 clones, of which around 91% are seen a single time; roughly 5.5% belongs to the top ten. This TCR came from an adult in good health. This chain joins TRBV5-1 and TRBJ2-7, with unresolved D. The sequencing here drew on peripheral blood, taken on day 0 of AZD1222 vaccination. CDR3 loop: CASSFYRNPPYEQYF. The CDR3 coding sequence is TGCGCCAGCAGCTTCTATAGAAACCCCCCTTACGAGCAGTACTTC. The full variable domain, rest sourced from reference TRBV5-1 and TRBJ2-7, is KAGVTQTPRYLIKTRGQQVTLSCSPISGHRSVSWYQQTPGQGLQFLFEYFSETQRNKGNFPGRFSGRQFSNSRSEMNVSTLELGDSALYLCASSFYRNPPYEQYFGPGTRLTVT.